The rows below give T cell receptor beta chains drawn from one sample of a study of T cell changes during pregnancy in multiple sclerosis. The method was immunoSEQ multiplex PCR; TCRdb's version includes in-frame clones alone and lacks a portion of them. The table shows about 60,000 clones, with 91% occurring only once. Sequences were derived from CD4+ T cells from peripheral blood mononuclear cells, sampled in the first trimester of pregnancy. The receptor set was obtained from a female donor with multiple sclerosis, enrolled in a pregnancy study. The CDR3 runs from the conserved cysteine through the conserved F or W. D genes are given only for firm matches. Clone size is given for some rows only: seen once, a few or many times, or a class if the clone is expanded.

D,length,V,J,size,CDR3,DNA
TRBD2,16,TRBV4-2,TRBJ2-1,-,CASSQGNLAGGNEQFF,TGTGCCAGCAGCCAAGGTAACCTAGCGGGGGGCAATGAGCAGTTCTTC
TRBD1,15,TRBV5-8,TRBJ1-1,once,CASSFFRGQNTEAFF,TGTGCCAGCAGCTTCTTCAGGGGGCAGAACACTGAAGCTTTCTTT
TRBD2,14,TRBV9,TRBJ2-5,-,CASSEWTSGVTQYF,TGTGCCAGCAGCGAATGGACTAGCGGCGTGACCCAGTACTTC
-,14,TRBV9,TRBJ1-4,-,CASSVWGTNEKLFF,TGTGCCAGCAGCGTGTGGGGCACTAATGAAAAACTGTTTTTT
-,12,TRBV6-6,TRBJ2-7,-,CASRYGDYEQYF,TGTGCCAGCCGGTACGGGGACTACGAGCAGTACTTC
TRBD1,13,TRBV6-4,TRBJ1-1,few,CASSVDRGTEAFF,TGTGCCAGCAGTGTGGACAGGGGCACTGAAGCTTTCTTT
-,15,TRBV5-1,TRBJ2-7,-,CASSSPSPVGYEQYF,TGCGCCAGCAGCTCCCCCTCTCCAGTCGGGTACGAGCAGTACTTC
-,14,TRBV7-3,TRBJ2-7,-,CASSVQGQSYEQYF,TGTGCCAGCAGCGTACAAGGACAGTCCTACGAGCAGTACTTC
-,15,TRBV30,TRBJ1-4,-,CAWSVMGQGIEKLFF,TGTGCCTGGAGTGTAATGGGCCAGGGGATTGAAAAACTGTTTTTT
TRBD1,15,TRBV7-2,TRBJ2-7,-,CASSLEGQASYEQYF,TGTGCCAGCAGCTTAGAGGGACAGGCCTCCTACGAGCAGTACTTC
-,14,TRBV5-1,TRBJ2-7,-,CASSRVRGTYEQYF,TGCGCCAGCAGCCGAGTAAGGGGGACCTACGAGCAGTACTTC
TRBD1,15,TRBV6-5,TRBJ1-4,-,CASRDGTATNEKLFF,TGTGCCAGCAGAGACGGGACAGCAACTAATGAAAAACTGTTTTTT
-,12,TRBV2,TRBJ2-3,once,CASTDWALAQYF,TGTGCCAGCACTGACTGGGCCTTGGCGCAGTATTTT
TRBD2,14,TRBV2,TRBJ2-2,-,CASRRGANTGELFF,TGTGCCAGCCGTCGGGGGGCGAACACCGGGGAGCTGTTTTTT
-,11,TRBV29-1,TRBJ2-7,-,CSVVGPYEQYF,TGCAGCGTTGTGGGGCCCTACGAGCAGTACTTC
-,15,TRBV27,TRBJ2-7,-,CASSLFGDPTYEQYF,TGTGCCAGCAGTTTATTCGGGGATCCGACCTACGAGCAGTACTTC
TRBD2,15,TRBV30,TRBJ2-3,-,CAWRAGGLNTDTQYF,TGTGCCTGGCGAGCGGGGGGGCTGAACACAGATACGCAGTATTTT
-,17,TRBV5-4,TRBJ1-5,-,CASRPRLRQNSNQPQHF,TGTGCCAGCAGGCCTAGACTTCGACAGAATAGCAATCAGCCCCAGCATTTT
TRBD2,16,TRBV5-5,TRBJ2-1,once,CASSLRQGRGGNEQFF,TGTGCCAGCAGCTTGCGCCAGGGGCGGGGGGGCAATGAGCAGTTCTTC
-,14,TRBV5-5,TRBJ2-3,-,CASSRISTQITQYF,TGTGCCAGCAGCCGGATCAGTACACAGATTACGCAGTATTTT
-,13,TRBV6-1,TRBJ2-5,-,CASSGGLKETQYF,TGTGCCAGCAGTGGGGGCTTAAAAGAGACCCAGTACTTC
TRBD2,14,TRBV2,TRBJ2-3,-,CASLLAESTDTQYF,TGTGCCAGCCTACTAGCGGAAAGCACAGATACGCAGTATTTT
TRBD1,16,TRBV10-1,TRBJ2-5,-,CASSAPGQRFQETQYF,TGCGCCAGCAGTGCGCCGGGACAGAGGTTCCAAGAGACCCAGTACTTC
TRBD1,12,TRBV18,TRBJ2-7,-,CATLGQGPEQYF,TGTGCGACACTAGGACAGGGACCCGAGCAGTACTTC
-,16,TRBV9,TRBJ1-3,-,CASSAIGGSAGNTIYF,TGTGCCAGCAGCGCCATCGGGGGAAGCGCTGGAAACACCATATATTTT
-,15,TRBV9,TRBJ1-2,-,CASNPSPGTGDGYTF,TGTGCCAGCAACCCCTCCCCTGGGACGGGAGATGGCTACACCTTC
-,12,TRBV11-3,TRBJ2-7,-,CASSASSYEQYF,TGTGCCAGCAGCGCTAGCTCCTACGAGCAGTACTTC
TRBD1,15,TRBV7-2,TRBJ1-5,-,CASSLQGQSNQPQHF,TGTGCCAGCAGCCTACAGGGACAGAGCAATCAGCCCCAGCATTTT
TRBD1,14,TRBV6-5,TRBJ1-2,-,CASSNRGRDYGYTF,TGTGCCAGCAGTAACAGGGGGCGCGACTATGGCTACACCTTC
TRBD1,18,TRBV29-1,TRBJ2-6,-,CSVAKSGGQGAGANVLTF,TGCAGCGTTGCCAAAAGCGGGGGACAGGGGGCTGGGGCCAACGTCCTGACTTTC
TRBD1,16,TRBV6-1,TRBJ2-7,-,CASSARPGTGRGEQYF,TGTGCCAGCAGTGCTCGCCCCGGGACAGGGAGAGGCGAGCAGTACTTC
TRBD1,20,TRBV7-3,TRBJ2-6,-,CASSLRGGGQGVSGANVLTF,TGTGCCAGCAGCTTAAGGGGAGGGGGACAGGGGGTTTCTGGGGCCAACGTCCTGACTTTC
-,11,TRBV29-1,TRBJ2-3,-,CSVDSGAAQYF,TGCAGCGTTGACAGTGGTGCGGCGCAGTATTTT
-,17,TRBV25-1,TRBJ2-2,-,CASSDLGLEKNTGELFF,TGTGCCAGCAGTGACTTAGGACTTGAGAAGAACACCGGGGAGCTGTTTTTT
TRBD2,15,TRBV7-6,TRBJ2-7,-,CASSFRRGGPYEQYF,TGTGCCAGCAGCTTTAGGCGGGGGGGGCCCTACGAGCAGTACTTC
-,14,TRBV2,TRBJ2-5,-,CASSALTVQETQYF,TGTGCCAGCAGTGCTCTGACAGTCCAAGAGACCCAGTACTTC
TRBD2,16,TRBV4-1,TRBJ2-1,-,CASSREAAGGYNEQFF,TGCGCCAGCAGCCGCGAGGCAGCGGGGGGTTACAATGAGCAGTTCTTC
TRBD2,14,TRBV5-1,TRBJ2-5,few,CASIRGGAEETQYF,TGCGCCAGCATCCGGGGGGGGGCTGAGGAGACCCAGTACTTC
-,12,TRBV19,TRBJ2-7,-,CATAAGTYEQYF,TGTGCCACCGCTGCGGGCACCTACGAGCAGTACTTC
-,17,TRBV5-3,TRBJ1-5,-,CARSSGGPENCNQPQHF,TGTGCCAGAAGCTCCGGTGGGCCCGAAAACTGCAATCAGCCCCAGCATTTT
-,14,TRBV19,TRBJ1-2,-,CASSISVLLYGYTF,TGTGCCAGTAGTATCTCGGTCCTACTGTATGGCTACACCTTC
-,16,TRBV4-3,TRBJ2-3,-,CASSQDQQASTDTQYF,TGCGCCAGCAGCCAAGATCAGCAGGCCAGCACAGATACGCAGTATTTT
TRBD2,14,TRBV5-4,TRBJ2-1,-,CASSSPSGGNEQFF,TGTGCCAGCAGCTCCCCTAGCGGGGGTAATGAGCAGTTCTTC
TRBD1,13,TRBV19,TRBJ1-5,-,CASIGDRAQPQHF,TGTGCCAGTATAGGGGACAGGGCTCAGCCCCAGCATTTT
TRBD1,15,TRBV5-4,TRBJ2-1,-,CASSFSTGAVDEQFF,TGTGCCAGCAGCTTTAGTACAGGGGCTGTGGATGAGCAGTTCTTC
-,15,TRBV7-8,TRBJ2-1,-,CASSSPLRHGAWQFF,TGTGCCAGCAGCTCCCCTCTCCGCCATGGGGCTTGGCAGTTCTTC